These 28 T cell receptor beta chains were all obtained from the same sample, sequenced in a study of blood T cells in healthy people across ages. The authors ran a second PCR of about 7 to 11 cycles using a sample-barcoded 5' primer and a J-beta primer mix. TCRdb ran MiXCR on the 5' RACE reads and lists one entry per CDR3 protein. The sample holds roughly 680,000 distinct CDR3 sequences, approximately 52% seen once. Source material: blood. The receptors come from an elderly woman in good health.

This clonotype has at least ten counts. V and J are TRBV20-1 and TRBJ1-6; D gene unclear. The V end was cut by 5 bases, the J end by 7 bases, with 12 bases between. The CDR3 length is 13 residues. CDR1 and CDR2 from the germline V gene are DFQATT and SNEGSKA (reference sequence). DNA for the CDR3: TGCAGTGCTCTCGAAGACGCGAATTCACCCCTCCACTTT. Its protein product is CSALEDANSPLHF.

This clonotype was observed a handful of times. The chain couples TRBV28 to TRBJ2-1; D gene unclear. The germline V gene has CDR1 MDHEN and CDR2 SYDVKM. V was shortened by 2 bases and J by 8 bases, with 10 bases between the two germline ends. There are 13 residues in the CDR3. The CDR3 DNA reads TGTGCCAGCAGTTTACCCCGGGCCTATGAGCAGTTCTTC. It encodes CASSLPRAYEQFF.

This clonotype has a handful of counts. Compared with germline, one end of the junction differs, possibly owing to a read error. The rearrangement links TRBV7-7 to TRBJ2-1, with 9 bases matching TRBD2. This CDR3 has 15 amino acids. Germline V lookup: CDR1 SSHAT, CDR2 FNYEAQ (reference sequence). The CDR3 sequence: CASSSGLAAFDEQFF. The CDR3 DNA reads TGTGCTAGCAGCTCGGGACTAGCAGCCTTCGATGAGCAGTTCTTC. The full variable domain, its missing parts supplied by reference TRBV7-7 and TRBJ2-1, is GAGVSQSPRYKVTKRGQDVTLRCDPISSHATLYWYQQALGQGPEFLTYFNYEAQPDKSGLPSDRFSAERPEGSISTLTIQRTEQRDSAMYRCASSSGLAAFDEQFFGPGTRLTVL.

This clonotype was counted many times. CDR3: CSVEGLGGTVYHTDTQYF. The CDR3 region has the DNA TGCAGCGTTGAAGGTCTCGGGGGGACCGTATATCACACAGATACGCAGTATTTT. The chain has TRBV29-1 and TRBJ2-3; 7 bases line up with TRBD2. V gave up 1 base and J gave up 2 bases; unmatched junction bases: 15. Per the germline V gene, CDR1 is SQVTM and CDR2 is ANQGSEA. The CDR3 extends over 18 amino acids.

This chain joins TRBV11-2 and TRBJ2-7, with D possibly called TRBD1 or TRBD2 (5 bases each). With 5 bases removed from V and 4 bases from J, the gap between germline ends came to 15 bases. CDR1 and CDR2 from the germline V gene are SGHAT and FQNNGV. CDR3 size: 14 residues. The CDR3: CASSPQPGAYEQYF. DNA of the CDR3: TGTGCCAGCAGCCCCCAGCCCGGGGCTTACGAGCAGTACTTC.

V and J are TRBV20-1 and TRBJ2-3; 10 bases agree with TRBD2. CDR1 is DFQATT, CDR2 SNEGSKA, per germline (reference sequence). After removal of 6 bases from V and 2 bases from J, the junction contained 5 bases not matched to a gene. The CDR3 sequence is 14 residues long. CDR3 nucleotides: TGCAGTGCCATTAGCGGGGGGCCCACAGATACGCAGTATTTT. Translation: CSAISGGPTDTQYF.

This clonotype was detected only a few times. The chain has TRBV9 and TRBJ2-5; a weak D match, TRBD2 (6 bases). The CDR3 runs 14 residues. The germline gives CDR1 SGDLS, CDR2 YYNGEE. Trimming removed 5 bases at V and 11 bases at J, with 22 bases between. Here the CDR3 reads CASRWGEPQDEQYF. The CDR3 coding sequence is TGTGCCAGCAGATGGGGGGAGCCCCAGGATGAGCAGTACTTC.

The chain joins TRBV7-6 to TRBJ2-7; D not resolved. V lost 5 bases to trimming and J lost 1 base, with 9 bases between them. Per the germline V gene, CDR1 is SGHVS and CDR2 is FNYEAQ. The CDR3 covers 13 residues. The CDR3 nucleotides are TGTGCCAGCAGCCCTGTCTCTTCCTACGAGCAGTACTTC. Amino acid sequence: CASSPVSSYEQYF. Using reference TRBV7-6 and TRBJ2-7 for the parts outside the CDR3, the full variable domain is GAGVSQSPRYKVTKRGQDVALRCDPISGHVSLYWYRQALGQGPEFLTYFNYEAQQDKSGLPNDRFSAERPEGSISTLTIQRTEQRDSAMYRCASSPVSSYEQYFGPGTRLTVT.

Turning to this clonotype: Being one base from a much bigger clone, this may be a read error. The rearrangement links TRBV10-3 to TRBJ2-7; no clear D. Germline assignment: CDR1 ENHRY and CDR2 SYGVKD. This CDR3 comprises 13 residues. DNA for the CDR3: TGTGCCATCCGTCAGCCGTCGGTTAACGAGCCGTACTTC. It yields the protein CAIRQPSVNEPYF.

This clonotype has ten or more counts. The chain joins TRBV7-2 to TRBJ1-5; D is ambiguous. V was shortened by 4 bases and J by 0 bases, with 13 bases between the two germline ends. CDR3 length: 16 amino acids. Germline V lookup: CDR1 SGHTA, CDR2 FQGNSA. The DNA of the CDR3 is TGTGCCAGCAGCTCCCAACAGCTGAATAGCAATCAGCCCCAGCATTTT. This gives the protein CASSSQQLNSNQPQHF. Full variable domain (missing parts from reference TRBV7-2 and TRBJ1-5): GAGVSQSPSNKVTEKGKDVELRCDPISGHTALYWYRQSLGQGLEFLIYFQGNSAPDKSGLPSDRFSAERTGGSVSTLTIQRTQQEDSAVYLCASSSQQLNSNQPQHFGDGTRLSIL.

This chain joins TRBV20-1 and TRBJ1-5; 8 bases agree with TRBD1. Germline CDR1 is DFQATT and CDR2 is SNEGSKA (reference sequence). J was trimmed by 4 bases and V by 7 bases; bases with no gene match: 6. This CDR3 has 13 residues. CDR3 DNA: TGCAGTGTGAGGCAGGGGGCAAATCAGCCCCAGCATTTT. As protein: CSVRQGANQPQHF.

The CDR3 loop reads CASSGEGSTDTQYF. CDR3 sequence (DNA): TGTGCCAGCAGTGGTGAGGGATCCACAGATACGCAGTATTTT. The chain carries TRBV6-4 and TRBJ2-3; tentatively, D is TRBD2 (5 bases). The germline V gene has CDR1 MRHNA and CDR2 SNTAGT. CDR3 length equals 14 residues. V lost 4 bases to trimming and J lost 2 bases, with 10 bases between them.

CDR3 nucleotides: TGCAGTACACCGCGGGGGGGGTGGTTAGAGACCCAGTACTTC. Residues: CSTPRGGWLETQYF. The rearrangement uses TRBV20-1 and TRBJ2-7; 9 nucleotides line up with TRBD2. The better agreement between TRBJ2-5 and the DNA end casts doubt on the J call. Germline V gene sequence: CDR1 DFQATT, CDR2 SNEGSKA (reference sequence). The CDR3 is 14 amino acids.

The CDR3 reads CASSQDGQKLYGYTF. The CDR3, as DNA: TGCGCCAGCAGCCAAGATGGGCAGAAACTCTATGGCTACACCTTC. This sequence joins TRBV4-1 and TRBJ1-2; the D is unclear. The germline gives CDR1 MGHRA, CDR2 YSYEKL. V lost 0 bases to trimming and J lost 4 bases, with 12 bases between them. CDR3 length: 15 amino acids.

In regard to this clonotype: Being one base from a much bigger clone, this may be a read error. J is TRBJ2-1 and V is TRBV5-1; a possible D gene is TRBD2 (5 bases). From germline, CDR1 is SGHRS and CDR2 YFSETQ. CDR3 length: 15 amino acids. CDR3 protein: CASSLDIERSNKQFF. Here the CDR3 DNA reads TGCGCCAGCAGCTTGGATATTGAGCGGAGCAATAAGCAGTTCTTC.

V usage is TRBV7-9 and J usage is TRBJ1-5; TRBD1 is a possible D gene (5 bases). V was shortened by 1 base and J by 7 bases, with 11 bases between the two germline ends. Per germline, CDR1 SEHNR and CDR2 FQNEAQ (reference sequence). This CDR3 spans 14 amino acids. The CDR3 loop is CASSLGGRAQPQHF. The DNA for the CDR3 is TGTGCCAGCAGCTTAGGGGGCAGGGCACAGCCCCAGCATTTT.

This clonotype came up many times. This chain connects TRBV28 to TRBJ2-3; D is unresolved. Trimming left V 8 bases short and J 1 base short, with 13 bases between. CDR3 length equals 14 residues. Germline CDR1 is MDHEN and CDR2 is SYDVKM. CDR3 DNA: TGTGCCAGCTTATTTCATTCAGGCACAGATACGCAGTATTTT. This translates into CASLFHSGTDTQYF. Looking up the rest from reference TRBV28 and TRBJ2-3 gives the full variable domain: DVKVTQSSRYLVKRTGEKVFLECVQDMDHENMFWYRQDPGLGLRLIYFSYDVKMKEKGDIPEGYSVSREKKERFSLILESASTNQTSMYLCASLFHSGTDTQYFGPGTRLTVL.

This clonotype was found many times. This chain connects TRBV9 to TRBJ2-1, with TRBD2 matching over 10 bases. This CDR3 comprises 17 residues. The germline CDR1 and CDR2 sequences are SGDLS and YYNGEE. V shed 0 bases, J shed 5 bases, and the junction held 8 bases outside the gene matches. For the CDR3, the DNA is TGTGCCAGCAGCGTAGCTATAACTAGCGGGGAAGACAATGAGCAGTTCTTC. Residues: CASSVAITSGEDNEQFF.

The chain uses TRBV4-3 and TRBJ2-2; D unresolved. Germline V gene data show CDR1 as LGHNA and CDR2 as YSLEER. Trimming left V 4 bases short and J 1 base short, with 7 bases between. This CDR3 is built from 14 residues. CDR3 sequence: CASSRNGNTGELFF. CDR3 nucleotides: TGCGCCAGCAGCCGGAATGGGAACACCGGGGAGCTGTTTTTT.

The chain couples TRBV2 to TRBJ1-1; TRBD1 might be the D (6 bases). The CDR3 has 13 amino acids. The V end was cut by 6 bases, the J end by 4 bases, with 12 bases between. Per germline, CDR1 SNHLY and CDR2 FYNNEI. The CDR3 DNA is TGTGCCAGCAGAGAGACAGGCTCCACTGAAGCTTTCTTT. Encoded protein: CASRETGSTEAFF.

A remark on this clonotype: A much larger clone sits a single nucleotide away, making a read error possible. J is TRBJ2-3 and V is TRBV15; D gene uncertain. This CDR3 has 14 amino acids. Germline values: CDR1 LNHNV, CDR2 YYDKDF (reference sequence). The V and J ends lost 7 bases and 2 bases respectively, with 13 bases between them. The CDR3 region is CATKRLDYTDTQYF. CDR3 DNA sequence: TGTGCCACCAAGAGACTGGATTACACAGATACGCAGTATTTT. Full variable domain (rest looked up from reference TRBV15 and TRBJ2-3): DAMVIQNPRYQVTQFGKPVTLSCSQTLNHNVMYWYQQKSSQAPKLLFHYYDKDFNNEADTPDNFQSRRPNTSFCFLDIRSPGLGDTAMYLCATKRLDYTDTQYFGPGTRLTVL.

The V and J genes are TRBV4-3 and TRBJ2-1; D not certain. The CDR3 has 18 amino acids. V lost 4 bases to trimming and J lost 8 bases, with 27 bases between them. From germline, CDR1 is LGHNA and CDR2 YSLEER. The CDR3 region has the DNA TGCGCCAGCAGCCGCAGAAGTCGGGCTGGTGGGGAACTCGATGAGCAGTTCTTC. Translated, it gives CASSRRSRAGGELDEQFF.

The sample holds many counts of this clonotype. This chain links TRBV3-1 with TRBJ2-1, with D perhaps matching TRBD2 (5 bases). The germline V gene encodes CDR1 LGHDT and CDR2 YNNKEL (reference sequence). The CDR3 has 14 amino acids. V lost 1 base and J 6 bases, leaving 10 bases between the germline ends. CDR3 protein: CASSQGGRANEQFF. The CDR3 DNA follows: TGTGCCAGCAGCCAAGGAGGGCGGGCCAATGAGCAGTTCTTC.

J is TRBJ1-1 and V is TRBV25-1; possibly TRBD1 for D (5 bases). Trimming stripped 3 bases from V and 3 bases from J, with 8 bases between. The germline V gene encodes CDR1 MGHDK and CDR2 SYGVNS. The CDR3 loop spans 13 amino acids. The CDR3 DNA sequence: TGTGCCAGCAGTGATGGGGGATACACTGAAGCTTTCTTT. Amino acid sequence: CASSDGGYTEAFF.

The rearrangement joins TRBV7-9 to TRBJ2-5; maybe TRBD1 (5 bases). Germline V lookup: CDR1 SEHNR, CDR2 FQNEAQ (reference sequence). V was cut by 3 bases and J by 1 base, with 9 bases left in between. The CDR3 consists of 14 residues. Here the CDR3 DNA reads TGTGCCAGCAGCTTTTCGACAGCCCAAGAGACCCAGTACTTC. Translated, it gives CASSFSTAQETQYF.

The chain recombines TRBV10-3 with TRBJ2-7; a possible D gene is TRBD1 (6 bases). The end of the DNA fits TRBJ2-5 better, so the J call may be wrong. Germline CDR1 and CDR2: ENHRY and SYGVKD. The CDR3 is made up of 13 amino acids. This chain's CDR3 is CAIRRQEAETQYF. CDR3 nucleotide sequence: TGTGCCATCAGACGACAGGAGGCAGAGACCCAGTACTTC.

The sample holds a few counts of this clonotype. This chain joins TRBV6-6 and TRBJ2-3, with TRBD2 as a possible D gene (5 bases). Trimming stripped 8 bases from V and 3 bases from J, with 9 bases between. CDR1 and CDR2 from the germline V gene are MNHNY and SVGAGI (reference sequence). This CDR3 contains 12 residues. CDR3 DNA sequence: TGTGCCAGCCGGGGAGTGACAGATACGCAGTATTTT. It translates to CASRGVTDTQYF.

This chain links TRBV14 with TRBJ1-6, with D unclear. The germline CDR1 and CDR2 sequences are SGHDN and FVKESK. Trimming took 1 base from V and 6 from J, leaving 7 bases between them. The CDR3 is 14 amino acids. CDR3 in DNA: TGTGCCAGCAGCCAAGGCCAGGCTAATTCACCCCTCCACTTT. Amino acids: CASSQGQANSPLHF.